The clone carrying this TCR beta chain was observed once. This CDR3 comprises 16 residues. Per the germline V gene, CDR1 is SEHNR and CDR2 is FQNEAQ (reference sequence). J lost 0 bases, V lost 5 bases, and 9 bases had no gene match. This entry belongs to a study of Graves' ophthalmopathy and Graves' hyperthyroidism. For repertoire sequencing, the TCR beta CDR3 regions were amplified from RNA transcripts. HTBI-primed first-round RT-PCR preceded second-round multiplex PCR. Via MiXCR, TCRdb re-called the multiplex PCR reads, giving one row per CDR3 protein. The data contain 1 million to 1.3 million distinct CDR3 sequences, about 35% of them singletons.

The origin of this receptor is an adult man with Graves' hyperthyroidism. Sequenced material: peripheral blood or thyroid tissue (not recorded which). The chain links TRBV7-9 to TRBJ2-7; 8 bases agree with TRBD1. The CDR3 region is CASSRQGTGASYEQYF. The CDR3 coding sequence is TGTGCCAGCAGCCGCCAGGGGACAGGTGCCTCCTACGAGCAGTACTTC.